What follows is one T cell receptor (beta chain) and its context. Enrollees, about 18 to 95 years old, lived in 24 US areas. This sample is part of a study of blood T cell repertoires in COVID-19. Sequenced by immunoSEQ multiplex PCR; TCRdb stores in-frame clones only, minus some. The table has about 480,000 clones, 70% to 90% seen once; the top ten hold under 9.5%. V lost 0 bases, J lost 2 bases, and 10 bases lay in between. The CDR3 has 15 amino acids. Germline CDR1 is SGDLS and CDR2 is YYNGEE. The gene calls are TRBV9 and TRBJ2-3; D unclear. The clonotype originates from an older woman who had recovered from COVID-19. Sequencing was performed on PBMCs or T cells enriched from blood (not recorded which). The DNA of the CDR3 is TGTGCCAGCAGCGTAGCTCGCGGTACCACAGATACGCAGTATTTT. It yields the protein CASSVARGTTDTQYF.